This TCR beta chain comes out of a study of cytomegalovirus exposure and HLA in healthy donors. Overall study context: Some 80 million unique TCR sequences came from HLA-typed donors in an early release.

With 6 bases clipped from V and 0 bases from J, the junction kept 2 bases outside the gene matches. The CDR3 contains 14 residues. Per the germline V gene, CDR1 is KGHSH and CDR2 is LQKENI. A remark on this clone: Its antigen is not known.

The PCR employed 60 Vbeta primers together with 13 Jbeta primers. The table came from immunoSEQ multiplex PCR; TCRdb's copy has only in-frame clones and leaves some out. The sample contains over 100,000 clones, around 74% of which appear only once. Findings and caveats of the study: Reported results showed that the classifier diagnosed cytomegalovirus status with high specificity and sensitivity. Reported findings show TCR beta sequences accurately forecast HLA-A and HLA-B alleles in most subjects.

Sequenced: PBMCs. The clonotype was recovered from a man in his thirties or forties in good health and CMV-seropositive. The chain recombines TRBV18 with TRBJ2-1; 7 bases match TRBD2. CDR3 bases: TGTGCCAGCTCCCCGGGGGGCTCCTACAATGAGCAGTTCTTC. It specifies CASSPGGSYNEQFF.